The clone carrying this T cell receptor (beta chain) was counted only a few times. Its antigen remains unidentified. The entry originates in a study of T cells after yellow fever vaccination. General observations from the study: In post-booster samples, most primary-vaccination clones reappeared (approximately 97% CD4, roughly 90% CD8). It was a small share of clonotypes that appeared in both CD4 and CD8 compartments. Abundant bulk-population clonotypes could contaminate the FACS-sorted repertoires.

In making TCR cDNA, 5'RACE template switching added a universal primer site and UMIs to it. TCRdb redid the calling of the 5' RACE reads with MiXCR, one entry per CDR3 protein. Counted here are some 320,000 distinct CDR3 sequences, around 8.6% occurring once; the ten biggest clones make up around 3.3%. The specimen comprised CD4+ T cells sorted from PBMCs, sampled 5 days after the yellow fever booster vaccination. This TCR was sampled from a man between 18 and 35 years old who received the YFV17D yellow fever vaccine.

The CDR3, as DNA: TGTGCCACCAGCAGAGATGCGAACACCGGGGAGCTGTTTTTT. Protein: CATSRDANTGELFF. The chain combines TRBV15 with TRBJ2-2; D is unclear. The CDR3 has 14 amino acids. Trimming took 0 bases from V and 0 from J, leaving 2 bases between them. The germline V gene has CDR1 LNHNV and CDR2 YYDKDF (reference sequence).